The table lists the clone carrying this T cell receptor (beta chain) with many counts. Its target is not known. The sample is drawn from a study of T-cell memory formation after mild COVID-19. TCRdb re-derived calls from the 5' RACE reads in MiXCR, one entry per CDR3 protein. The sample consists of 100,000 to 150,000 distinct CDR3 sequences, approximately 6.2% of them appearing once. Study results and limitations: Researchers report contracting CD4+ clones mostly in CM and EM, with CD8+ clones in EMRA. Clones that contracted from day 15 to 85 had balanced CD4/CD8; later expanders were CD4+ biased.

Germline V gene lookup returns CDR1 SNHLY and CDR2 FYNNEI. The CDR3 totals 18 residues. V lost 4 bases and J lost 9, with 25 bases in between. This TCR came from an adult woman who had mild COVID-19 (a few samples of this study predate the infection). Cell type and time point are not known. V is TRBV2 and J is TRBJ1-6; TRBD1 might be the D (6 bases). The specimen was PBMCs or a T cell subset sorted from them (not recorded which). The CDR3 protein is CASSAEGDYGLLGSPLHF. The CDR3 bases are TGTGCCAGCAGTGCTGAGGGGGATTATGGACTGTTGGGTTCACCCCTCCACTTT.